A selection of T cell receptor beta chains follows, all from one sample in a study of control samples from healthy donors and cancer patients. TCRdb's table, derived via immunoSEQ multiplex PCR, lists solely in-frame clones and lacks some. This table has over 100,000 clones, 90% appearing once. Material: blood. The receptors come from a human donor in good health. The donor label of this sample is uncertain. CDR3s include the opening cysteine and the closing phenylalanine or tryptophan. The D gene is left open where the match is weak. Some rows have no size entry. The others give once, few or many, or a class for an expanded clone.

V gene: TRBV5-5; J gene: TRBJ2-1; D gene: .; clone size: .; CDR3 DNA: TGTGCCAGCAGCTTGTCCGGCGTATTCTACAATGAGCAGTTCTTC; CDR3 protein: CASSLSGVFYNEQFF
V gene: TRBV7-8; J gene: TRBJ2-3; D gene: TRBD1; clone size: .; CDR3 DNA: TGTGCCAGCAGCTTAGAGCGGGACAGGGGACCCAGTAGCACAGATACGCAGTATTTT; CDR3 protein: CASSLERDRGPSSTDTQYF
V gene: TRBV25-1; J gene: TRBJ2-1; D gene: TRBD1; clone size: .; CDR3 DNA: TGTGCCAGCAGGAACCGGGACAGGCAGTTCTTC; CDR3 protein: CASRNRDRQFF
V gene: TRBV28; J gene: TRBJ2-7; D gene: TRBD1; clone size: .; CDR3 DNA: TGTGCCAGCAGACCCCCAGGACAGGGGCGGTACTTC; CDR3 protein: CASRPPGQGRYF
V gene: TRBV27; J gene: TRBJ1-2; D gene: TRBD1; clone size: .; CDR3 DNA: TGTGCCAGCAGTTTAGGGACAGACTATGGCTACACCTTC; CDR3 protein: CASSLGTDYGYTF
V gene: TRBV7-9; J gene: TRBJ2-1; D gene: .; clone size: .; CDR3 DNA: TGTGCCAGCAGCTTAGCGCGGAGAGACAATGAGCAGTTCTTC; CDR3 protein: CASSLARRDNEQFF
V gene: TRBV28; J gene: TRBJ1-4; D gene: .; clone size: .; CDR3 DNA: TGTGCCAGCAGCACGGACCTCAGGGGAGGGAGTGGTGAAAAACTGTTTTTT; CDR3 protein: CASSTDLRGGSGEKLFF
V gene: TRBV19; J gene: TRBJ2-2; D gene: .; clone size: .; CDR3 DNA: TGTGCCGCTATAGGTGGTGGGGAGCTGTTTTTT; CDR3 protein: CAAIGGGELFF
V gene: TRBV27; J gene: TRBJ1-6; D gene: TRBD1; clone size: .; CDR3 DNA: TGTGCCAGCAGTTATAGGGGACAGAATAATTCACCCCTCCACTTT; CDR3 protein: CASSYRGQNNSPLHF
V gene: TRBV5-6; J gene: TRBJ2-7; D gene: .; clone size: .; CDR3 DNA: TGTGCCAGCAGGGAGAGAGGGACCTACGAGCAGTACTTC; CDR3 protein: CASRERGTYEQYF
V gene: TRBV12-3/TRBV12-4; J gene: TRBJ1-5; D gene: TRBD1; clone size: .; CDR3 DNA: TGTGCCAGCAGCTGGGACAGGCGAGGGCCCCAGCATTTT; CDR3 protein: CASSWDRRGPQHF
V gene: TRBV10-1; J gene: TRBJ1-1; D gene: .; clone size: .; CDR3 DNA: TGCGCCAGCAGTGAGTTTCGGGACACGTTGAACACTGAAGCTTTCTTT; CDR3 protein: CASSEFRDTLNTEAFF
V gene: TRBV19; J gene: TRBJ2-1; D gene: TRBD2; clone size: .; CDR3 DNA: TGTGCCAGTAGTATAAGCGGGGGGGCAAATGAGCAGTTCTTC; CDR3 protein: CASSISGGANEQFF
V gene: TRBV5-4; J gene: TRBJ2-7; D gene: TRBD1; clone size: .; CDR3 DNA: TGTGCCAGCAGCTACAGGGGATCATACGAGCAGTACTTC; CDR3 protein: CASSYRGSYEQYF
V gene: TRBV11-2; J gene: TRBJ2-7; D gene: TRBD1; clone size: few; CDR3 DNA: TGTGCCAGCAGCTCCCCCCGGCAGGGGGCAGGCTACGAGCAGTACTTC; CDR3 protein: CASSSPRQGAGYEQYF
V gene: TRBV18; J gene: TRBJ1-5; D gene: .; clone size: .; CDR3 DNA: TGTGCCAGCTCACTGCAGGGTATCAATCAGCCCCAGCATTTT; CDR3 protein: CASSLQGINQPQHF
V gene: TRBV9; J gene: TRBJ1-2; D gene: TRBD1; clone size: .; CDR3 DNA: TGTGCCAGCAGCGGGACAGGGGGCGCCGGCCGACCCTCAGGCTACACCTTC; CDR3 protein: CASSGTGGAGRPSGYTF
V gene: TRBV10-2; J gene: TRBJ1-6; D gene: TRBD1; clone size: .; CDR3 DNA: TGCGCCAGCAGTGTGCAGGGGGCGGATTCACCCCTCCACTTT; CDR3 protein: CASSVQGADSPLHF
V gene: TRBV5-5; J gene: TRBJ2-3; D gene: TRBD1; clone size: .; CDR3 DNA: TGTGCCAGCGGGGAAGGGACAGGGCCCACAGATACGCAGTATTTT; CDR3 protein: CASGEGTGPTDTQYF
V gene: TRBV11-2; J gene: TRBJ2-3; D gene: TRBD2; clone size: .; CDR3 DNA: TGTGCCAGCAGCTTAGTAGCGGGGTTTAGCACAGATACGCAGTATTTT; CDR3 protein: CASSLVAGFSTDTQYF
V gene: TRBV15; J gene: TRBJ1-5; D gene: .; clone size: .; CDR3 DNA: TGTGCCACCAGCAGAGATAAGGGATATAATCAGCCCCAGCATTTT; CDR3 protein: CATSRDKGYNQPQHF
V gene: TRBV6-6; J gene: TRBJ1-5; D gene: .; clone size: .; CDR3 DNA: TGTGCCAGCAGTTACTCGAGGGGGGGTAGCAATCAGCCCCAGCATTTT; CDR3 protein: CASSYSRGGSNQPQHF
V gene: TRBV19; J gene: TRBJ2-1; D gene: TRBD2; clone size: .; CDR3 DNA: TGTGCCAGTAGGAGTACTAGCGGGGGGGATAATGAGCAGTTCTTC; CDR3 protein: CASRSTSGGDNEQFF
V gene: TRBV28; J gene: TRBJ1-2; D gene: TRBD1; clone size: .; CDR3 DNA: TGTGCCAGCAGTTCCCGGGACAGGGTCCACTATGGCTACACCTTC; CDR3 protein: CASSSRDRVHYGYTF